This T cell receptor beta chain was found in a study of cytomegalovirus exposure and HLA in healthy donors. The V and J ends lost 6 bases and 6 bases respectively, with 8 bases between them. The length of the CDR3 is 11 residues. In germline, CDR1 is DFQATT, CDR2 SNEGSKA (reference sequence). PCR was performed using 60 Vbeta and 13 Jbeta primers. Only in-frame clones appear in the TCRdb table, and some are missing; sequencing was by immunoSEQ multiplex PCR. The repertoire includes 110,000 to 150,000 clones, roughly 10% of them detected once, and 1.5% to 2% sits in the top ten. Regarding the study as a whole: Later, an analysis showed that TCR beta chains associated with HLA were more clonally expanded than others that were equally common.

For this clone: The antigen remains undetermined.

Sequenced material: PBMCs. V is TRBV20-1 and J is TRBJ1-4; TRBD1 might be the D (5 bases). The sequence was obtained from a man aged 50 or older in good health and CMV-seronegative. CDR3 sequence reads: CSADSDEKLFF. In DNA, the CDR3 is TGCAGTGCCGACAGTGATGAAAAACTGTTTTTT.